This T cell receptor beta chain comes out of a study of blood T cell repertoires in COVID-19. In the study overall: Some COVID-19 samples were acute and others convalescent; all came from the United States, Italy and Spain. The analysed material was cDNA or gDNA that came from T cells, B-cell-depleted T cells, or PBMCs.

The V segment lost 1 base and the J segment 7 bases; nucleotides outside the gene matches: 9. The CDR3 is made up of 16 amino acids. Germline-derived CDR1 and CDR2 are LGHDT and YNNKEL (reference sequence). This table comes from immunoSEQ multiplex PCR, and its TCRdb copy is limited to in-frame clones, with some not included. Altogether over 100,000 clones are present, 82% being singletons, with the ten largest covering around 4.5%. The clonotype originates from a woman aged 65 to 85 with acute or convalescent COVID-19. The chain has TRBV3-1 (or the pseudogene TRBV3-2) and TRBJ2-7, with 11 bases lining up with TRBD2. The sample comprised peripheral blood. The CDR3 DNA reads as TGTGCCAGCAGCCAAGGTTTACTAGCGGGGGTTTGGGAGCAGTACTTC. Translation gives CASSQGLLAGVWEQYF.